This T cell receptor beta chain stems from a study of Ad26.COV2.S vaccination and SARS-CoV-2 variants. Study-level background: Administration of Ad26.COV2.S was intramuscular, either once or twice 56 days apart. General study points: Vaccinated individuals (as opposed to placebo recipients) had higher spike-specific TCR breadth. Overall T cell responses may have been underestimated by the analyses of TCR breadth and depth.

The protocol was immunoSEQ multiplex PCR, while the TCRdb copy is restricted to in-frame clones and leaves out a portion. The sample consists of approximately 350,000 clones, around 86% of them appearing once. With regard to this clone: Antigen specificity is unknown.

Documented treatment: roughly 18 received Ad26.COV2.S at low or high dose, single or two shots; several received placebo; per-sample allocation not given. Specimens were obtained on day 63 following the first vaccine or placebo injection. The sample here was peripheral blood, taken in a trial of Ad26.COV2.S vaccine versus placebo. The sequence was obtained from a person aged 18-60 years who received the Ad26.COV2.S COVID-19 vaccine or a placebo.

CDR3 amino acids: CAISDSDSRTRGEQFF. The DNA for the CDR3 is TGTGCCATCAGTGACTCAGACAGCCGTACAAGGGGAGAGCAGTTCTTC. The V gene is TRBV10-3, the J gene TRBJ2-1, with a tentative D call TRBD1 (5 bases). V dropped 3 bases and J dropped 10 bases, with 22 bases sitting between them. Germline V CDR1 and CDR2: ENHRY, SYGVKD. CDR3 length: 16 residues.